This T cell receptor beta chain was sequenced during a study of T cell changes during pregnancy in multiple sclerosis. V dropped 3 bases and J dropped 3 bases, with 11 bases sitting between them. This CDR3 is 14 amino acids long. Germline-derived CDR1 and CDR2 are LGHNA and YSLEER. The protocol was immunoSEQ multiplex PCR, while the TCRdb copy is restricted to in-frame clones and leaves out a portion. Of 100,000 to 110,000 clones listed, about 90% are singletons. The TCR was taken from a female donor with multiple sclerosis, enrolled in a pregnancy study. The J gene is TRBJ1-1, the V gene TRBV4-3; tentative D call: TRBD1 (5 bases). This sample comprised peripheral blood, obtained after pregnancy. The CDR3 loop is CASSQWTGDTEAFF. The DNA for the CDR3 is TGCGCCAGCAGCCAGTGGACGGGGGACACTGAAGCTTTCTTT.